This record concerns one T cell receptor beta chain sequence. Its antigen is unidentified. The data derive from a study of cytomegalovirus exposure and HLA in healthy donors. The CDR3 has 16 residues. With 4 bases removed from V and 4 bases from J, the gap between germline ends came to 19 bases. CDR1 is SGHTA and CDR2 is FQGTGA in the germline V gene. Findings and caveats of the study: A reported reduction in N-insertions relative to the approximately 690-donor mean was seen in an Asian-associated ancestry cluster in a later analysis. A few CMV-associated chains were confirmed in vitro to be specific for CMV antigens.

With 60 Vbeta and 13 Jbeta primers, the PCR was carried out. The assay was immunoSEQ multiplex PCR, and TCRdb's table has in-frame clones only and misses some. The sample gives roughly 130,000 clones, approximately 72% of which show up once; approximately 1.4% is in the top ten. Sequenced: PBMCs. This chain links TRBV7-3 with TRBJ1-1; D gene unclear. The clonotype was recovered from a man aged 18 to 30 in good health and CMV-seronegative. The CDR3 DNA sequence: TGTGCCAGCAGCTCCCTCCCCGGCAGGTCCGGCACTGAAGCTTTCTTT. This translates into CASSSLPGRSGTEAFF.